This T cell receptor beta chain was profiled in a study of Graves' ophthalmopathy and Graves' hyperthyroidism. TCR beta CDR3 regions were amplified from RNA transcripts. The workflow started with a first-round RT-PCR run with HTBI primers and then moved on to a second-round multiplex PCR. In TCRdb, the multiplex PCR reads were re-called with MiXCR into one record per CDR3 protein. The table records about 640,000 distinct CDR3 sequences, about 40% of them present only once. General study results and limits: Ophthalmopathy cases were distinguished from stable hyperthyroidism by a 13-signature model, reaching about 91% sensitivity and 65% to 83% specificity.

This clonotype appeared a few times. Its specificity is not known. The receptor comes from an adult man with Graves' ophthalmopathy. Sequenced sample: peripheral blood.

CDR3 coding DNA: TGTGCCAGCCGGGGAAGGGCTTTATCCGAAGGAACTGAAGCTTTCTTT. It specifies CASRGRALSEGTEAFF. V usage is TRBV6-1 and J usage is TRBJ1-1; D call uncertain. The germline V gene has CDR1 MNHNS and CDR2 SASEGT. Trimming removed 8 bases at V and 5 bases at J, with 24 bases between. This CDR3 comprises 16 residues.